Below, one T cell receptor (beta chain) is given with its context. Methods used by the authors: It was from reference gene primer amplification that nucleated cell counts were estimated. Assay used: immunoSEQ multiplex PCR; TCRdb lists only in-frame clones, some missing. V, J and clone size are taken as reported in that table, and D and trimming were inferred from the DNA itself. The table records approximately 250,000 clones, around four fifths of them present only once. This sample stems from a study of blood T cell repertoires in COVID-19. Study context: The samples span acute and convalescent COVID-19 from the United States, Italy and Spain. PBMCs, B-cell-depleted T cells, or T cells were the source of the cDNA or gDNA that made up the material.

Unmatched junction bases numbered 3, after V lost 4 bases and J lost 1 base. Germline V gene data show CDR1 as MGHRA and CDR2 as YSYEKL. The CDR3 sequence is 15 residues long. This receptor was obtained from a man aged 55-75 years with acute or convalescent COVID-19. Sequencing used peripheral blood. The V call is TRBV4-1, the J call TRBJ2-2; TRBD1 matches 7 bases. The CDR3 DNA is TGCGCCAGCAGCCCCCGGACAGGGAACACCGGGGAGCTGTTTTTT. Protein: CASSPRTGNTGELFF.